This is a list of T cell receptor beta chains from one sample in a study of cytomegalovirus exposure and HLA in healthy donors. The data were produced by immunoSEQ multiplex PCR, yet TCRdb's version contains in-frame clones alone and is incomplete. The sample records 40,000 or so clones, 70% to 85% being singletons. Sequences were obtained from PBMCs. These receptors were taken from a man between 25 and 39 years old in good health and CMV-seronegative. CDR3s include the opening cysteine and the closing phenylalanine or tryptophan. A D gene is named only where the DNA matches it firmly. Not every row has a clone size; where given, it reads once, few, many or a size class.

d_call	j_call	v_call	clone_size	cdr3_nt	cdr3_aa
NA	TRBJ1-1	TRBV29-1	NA	TGCAGCGTTGTAGCCTCAAAGAACACTGAAGCTTTCTTT	CSVVASKNTEAFF
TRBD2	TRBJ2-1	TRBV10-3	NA	TGTGCCATCAGTGATCCGACTAGCGGGAGAAGAAGGCAGTTCTTC	CAISDPTSGRRRQFF
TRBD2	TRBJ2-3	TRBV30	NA	TGTGCCTGGAGTGTTATGGGACTAGCAAAAGATACGCAGTATTTT	CAWSVMGLAKDTQYF
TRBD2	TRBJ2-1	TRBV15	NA	TGTGCCACCAGCAGCGGACTAGCGGGTATTTACAATGAGCAGTTCTTC	CATSSGLAGIYNEQFF
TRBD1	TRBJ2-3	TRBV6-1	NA	TGTGCCAGCACGCCGGGACAGGGGTCAGATACGCAGTATTTT	CASTPGQGSDTQYF
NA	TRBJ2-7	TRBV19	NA	TGTGCCAGTAGTGGTACGGGACATGGATCCTACGAGCAGTACTTC	CASSGTGHGSYEQYF
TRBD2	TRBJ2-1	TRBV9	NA	TGTGCCAGCAGCCCTAGCGGGACCGATTACAATGAGCAGTTCTTC	CASSPSGTDYNEQFF
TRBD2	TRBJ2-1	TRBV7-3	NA	TGTGCCAGCAGCTTACTTGGACTAGCGGGAGAAGATGAGCAGTTCTTC	CASSLLGLAGEDEQFF
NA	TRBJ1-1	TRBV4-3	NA	TGCGCCAGCAGCCAAGGGGTTCTCAGGCCTGGCACTGAAGCTTTCTTT	CASSQGVLRPGTEAFF
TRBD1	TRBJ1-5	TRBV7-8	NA	TGTGCCAGCAGCTCGACAGGGGATCCGAATCAGCCCCAGCATTTT	CASSSTGDPNQPQHF
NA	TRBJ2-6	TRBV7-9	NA	TGTTCCAGCAGCACCTCGGGACTCAACGTCCTGACTTTC	CSSSTSGLNVLTF
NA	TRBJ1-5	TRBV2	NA	TGTGCCAGCAGTGATTACGGAATCCGGCAGGGTTCGCCCCTAGGTAGCAATCAGCCCCAGCATTTT	CASSDYGIRQGSPLGSNQPQHF
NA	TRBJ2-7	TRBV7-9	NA	TGTGCCAGCAGCTTACCCGGGACTTACGAGCAGTACTTC	CASSLPGTYEQYF
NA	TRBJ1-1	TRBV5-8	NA	TGTGCCAGCAGCGCCGGGAACACTGAAGCTTTCTTT	CASSAGNTEAFF
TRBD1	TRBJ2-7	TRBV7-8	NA	TGTGCCAGCAGCTTCCCCGGACAGGGGGTGAACGAGCAGTACTTC	CASSFPGQGVNEQYF
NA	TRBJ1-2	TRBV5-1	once	TGCGCCAGCTCCCCCGGGGTGGGAGTCAGCTATGGCTACACCTTC	CASSPGVGVSYGYTF
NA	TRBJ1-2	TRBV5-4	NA	TGTGCCAGCAGCGTCACTTTGATTTATGGCTACACCTTC	CASSVTLIYGYTF
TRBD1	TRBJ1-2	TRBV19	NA	TGTGCCAGTAGTTTCACAGGGACAGGGGCCTCCTATGGCTACACCTTC	CASSFTGTGASYGYTF
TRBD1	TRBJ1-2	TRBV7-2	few	TGTGCCACCCCTGGGAGAGGGGGCGCAAATGGCTACACCTTC	CATPGRGGANGYTF
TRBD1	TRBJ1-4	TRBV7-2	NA	TGTGCCAGCCGGGACAGGGGAAATGAAAAACTGTTTTTT	CASRDRGNEKLFF
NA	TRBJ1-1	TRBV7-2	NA	TGTGCCAGCAGCTTATCGGGGGGAACTGAAGCTTTCTTT	CASSLSGGTEAFF
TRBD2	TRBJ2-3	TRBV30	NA	TGTGCCTGGAGTGTAGGTCATCGTCGGGGGGTGGCAGATACGCAGTATTTT	CAWSVGHRRGVADTQYF
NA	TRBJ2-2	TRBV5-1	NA	TGCGCCAGCAGTCCCCGAGATGTCACCGGGGAGCTGTTTTTT	CASSPRDVTGELFF
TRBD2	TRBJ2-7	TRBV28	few	TGTGCCAGCAGTTCCCGACTAGCGGGGACTTACGAGCAGTACTTC	CASSSRLAGTYEQYF
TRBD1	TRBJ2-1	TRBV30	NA	TGTGCCTGGAGGCCTACCGGGACAGGGGCCTACAATGAGCAGTTCTTC	CAWRPTGTGAYNEQFF
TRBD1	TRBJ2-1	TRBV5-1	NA	TGCGCCAGCAGCCCGATTCCGGGACAGGGGAATGAGCAGTTCTTC	CASSPIPGQGNEQFF
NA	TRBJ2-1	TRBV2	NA	TGTGCCAGCAGTAACTTAGCGGAGAGCTCCTACAATGAGCAGTTCTTC	CASSNLAESSYNEQFF
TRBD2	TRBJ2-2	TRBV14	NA	TGTGCCAGCAGCTTAGGACTAGCAATTAACACCGGGGAGCTGTTTTTT	CASSLGLAINTGELFF
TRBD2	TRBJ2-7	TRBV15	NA	TGTGCCACCAGCGGCGGGAGCTCTTCTTACGAGCAGTACTTC	CATSGGSSSYEQYF
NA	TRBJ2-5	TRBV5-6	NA	TGTGCCAGCAGCTTAACCGGGACTCCAAAAAATCAGTACTTC	CASSLTGTPKNQYF
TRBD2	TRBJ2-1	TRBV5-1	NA	TGCGCCAGCAGCTTAGCGGGAGTCTACTCCTACAATGAGCAGTTCTTC	CASSLAGVYSYNEQFF
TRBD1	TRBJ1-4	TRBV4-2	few	TGTGCCAGCAGCCAAGATTCCGGGACAGGGAATGAAAAACTGTTTTTT	CASSQDSGTGNEKLFF
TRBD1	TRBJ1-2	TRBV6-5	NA	TGTGCCAGCAGTTACACCGGGACAGGGGGAGATGGCTACACCTTC	CASSYTGTGGDGYTF
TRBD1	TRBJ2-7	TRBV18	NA	TGTGCCAGCTCGCAAGCCTGGGGGACAGGGGGCAACGAGCAGTACTTC	CASSQAWGTGGNEQYF
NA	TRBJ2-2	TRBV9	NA	TGTGCCAGCAGCGTAAATTCGGGGGCCGGGGAGCTGTTTTTT	CASSVNSGAGELFF
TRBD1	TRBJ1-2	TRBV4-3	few	TGCGCCAGCAGCCAAAAGACAGGGTCTGCTAACTATGGCTACACCTTC	CASSQKTGSANYGYTF
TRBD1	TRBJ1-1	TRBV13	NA	TGTGCCAGCAGCTTAGGTGACAGGGGCGGAACTGAAGCTTTCTTT	CASSLGDRGGTEAFF
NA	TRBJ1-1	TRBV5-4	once	TGTGCCAGCAGCTTGGGTGGGGCAGGAAGGACTGAAGCTTTCTTT	CASSLGGAGRTEAFF
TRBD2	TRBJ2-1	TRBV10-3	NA	TGTGCCATCAGTGAGGGGACTAGCGGGACACGCTACAATGAGCAGTTCTTC	CAISEGTSGTRYNEQFF
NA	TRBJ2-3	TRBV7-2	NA	TGTGCCAGCAGCTCGGGGGGCCCAGATACGCAGTATTTT	CASSSGGPDTQYF
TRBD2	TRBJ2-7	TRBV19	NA	TGTGCCAGTAGTATCAAAGGCGGGAGGTCTTACGAGCAGTACTTC	CASSIKGGRSYEQYF
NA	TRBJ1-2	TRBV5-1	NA	TGCGCCAGCGGTCCCGGGGGAGCTAACTATGGCTACACCTTC	CASGPGGANYGYTF
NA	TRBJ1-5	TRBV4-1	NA	TGCGCCAGCAGCCCTCAAGCCAATCAGCCCCAGCATTTT	CASSPQANQPQHF
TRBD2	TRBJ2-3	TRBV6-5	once	TGTGCCAGCAGTCCGCGGGAGGGCCTCGCAGATACGCAGTATTTT	CASSPREGLADTQYF
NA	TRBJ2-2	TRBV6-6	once	TGTGCCAGCAGTTACCCGATGAGCGGATACACCGGGGAGCTGTTTTTT	CASSYPMSGYTGELFF
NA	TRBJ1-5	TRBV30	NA	TGTGCCTGGAGTGTAGGGGGAAAACAGCCCCAGCATTTT	CAWSVGGKQPQHF
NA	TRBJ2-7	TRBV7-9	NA	TGTGCCAGCAGCTCGTCCGGCGAGCAGTACTTC	CASSSSGEQYF
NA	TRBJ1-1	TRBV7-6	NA	TGTGCCAGCAGCTTAACGACTAGAACATTTAACACTGAAGCTTTCTTT	CASSLTTRTFNTEAFF
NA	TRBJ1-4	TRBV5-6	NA	TGTGCCAGCAGCTTCGGAAGGGGTGGCGAAAAACTGTTTTTT	CASSFGRGGEKLFF
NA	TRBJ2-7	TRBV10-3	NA	TGTGCCATCAGTAAGGGGGATCGCGACGAGCAGTACTTC	CAISKGDRDEQYF
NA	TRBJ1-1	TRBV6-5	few	TGTGCCAGCAGTTACGGGCGAGCAGCTTTCTTT	CASSYGRAAFF
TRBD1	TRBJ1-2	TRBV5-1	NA	TGCGCCAGCAGCTCCAGGGGGAACTATGGCTACACCTTC	CASSSRGNYGYTF
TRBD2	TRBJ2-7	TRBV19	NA	TGTGCCAGTAGTAAGACTAGCGGGGCCTACGAGCAGTACTTC	CASSKTSGAYEQYF
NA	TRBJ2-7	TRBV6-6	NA	TGTGCCAGCAGTTACTCCCTCGGGAGATCCTACGAGCAGTACTTC	CASSYSLGRSYEQYF
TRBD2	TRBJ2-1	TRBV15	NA	TGTGCCACCAGCAGAGATGGTAGCGGGGGATACAATGAGCAGTTCTTC	CATSRDGSGGYNEQFF
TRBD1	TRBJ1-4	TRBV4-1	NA	TGCGCCAGCAGCCAAGAGCCCACGACAGGGGAAAAACTGTTTTTT	CASSQEPTTGEKLFF